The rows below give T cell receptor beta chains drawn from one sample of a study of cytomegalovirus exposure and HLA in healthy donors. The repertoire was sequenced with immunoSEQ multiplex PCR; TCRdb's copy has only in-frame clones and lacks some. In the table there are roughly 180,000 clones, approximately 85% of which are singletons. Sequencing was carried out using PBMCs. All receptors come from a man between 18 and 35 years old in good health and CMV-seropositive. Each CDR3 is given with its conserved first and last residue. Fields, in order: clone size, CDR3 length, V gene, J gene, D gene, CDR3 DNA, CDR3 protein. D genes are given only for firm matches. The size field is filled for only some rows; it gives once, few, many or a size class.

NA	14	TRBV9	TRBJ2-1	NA	TGTGCCAGCAGCCCCCCGGACAGTATAGATGAGCAGTTCTTC	CASSPPDSIDEQFF
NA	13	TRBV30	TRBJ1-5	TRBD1	TGTGCCTACGGGGACAGTTATGACCGGCCCCAGCATTTT	CAYGDSYDRPQHF
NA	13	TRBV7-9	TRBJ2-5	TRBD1	TGTGCCAGCAGCCAGACAGGGCCCGAGACCCAGTACTTC	CASSQTGPETQYF
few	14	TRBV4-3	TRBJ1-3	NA	TGCGCCAGCAGCCAAGATCGAGTTGGAAACACCATATATTTT	CASSQDRVGNTIYF
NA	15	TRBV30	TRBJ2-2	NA	TGTGCCTGGAGTGTCGGCAGGCTCGGTACCGGGGAGCTGTTTTTT	CAWSVGRLGTGELFF
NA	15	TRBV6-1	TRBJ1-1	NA	TGTGCCAGCAGTGACCAGGACAGAGGGAACACTGAAGCTTTCTTT	CASSDQDRGNTEAFF
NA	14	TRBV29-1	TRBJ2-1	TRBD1	TGCAGCGTTACTCGATGGGGACAGGGCGATGAGCAGTTCTTC	CSVTRWGQGDEQFF
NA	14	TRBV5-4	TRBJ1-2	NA	TGTGCCAGCAGCCCAAACCAGGGGCTGGATGGCTACACCTTC	CASSPNQGLDGYTF
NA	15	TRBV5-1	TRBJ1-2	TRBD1	TGCGCCAGCAGCTTAACTCCGGACAGGGGGCAGGGCTACACCTTC	CASSLTPDRGQGYTF
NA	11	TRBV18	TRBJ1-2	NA	TGTGCCAGCTCACGCGCCTATGGCTACACCTTC	CASSRAYGYTF
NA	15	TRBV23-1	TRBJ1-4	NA	TGCGCCAGCAGTCGACCGGGACACAGTAATGAAAAACTGTTTTTT	CASSRPGHSNEKLFF
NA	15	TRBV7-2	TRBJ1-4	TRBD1	TGTGCCAGCAGCAGCCTGGGACAGGGAAATGAAAAACTGTTTTTT	CASSSLGQGNEKLFF
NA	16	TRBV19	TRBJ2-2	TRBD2	TGTGCCAGTAGTGTACTAGCGGGACTGAACACCGGGGAGCTGTTTTTT	CASSVLAGLNTGELFF
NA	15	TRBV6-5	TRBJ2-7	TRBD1	TGTGCCAGCAGTTACTACAGGGGGCCGTACTACGAGCAGTACTTC	CASSYYRGPYYEQYF
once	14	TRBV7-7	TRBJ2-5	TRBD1	TGTGCCAGCAGCCCGGGGACAGCCCAAGAGACCCAGTACTTC	CASSPGTAQETQYF
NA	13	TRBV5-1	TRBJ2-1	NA	TGCGCCAGCAGCTTATTAGGGGCCGATGAGCAGTTCTTC	CASSLLGADEQFF
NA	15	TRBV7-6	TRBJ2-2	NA	TGTGCCAGCAGCACGGACTATTCGACCACCGGGGAGCTGTTTTTT	CASSTDYSTTGELFF
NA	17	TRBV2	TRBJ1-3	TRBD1	TGTGCCAGCTCCCGGGACAGGCCCTTTTCCTCTGGAAACACCATATATTTT	CASSRDRPFSSGNTIYF
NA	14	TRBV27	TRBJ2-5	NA	TGTGCCAGCAGTTTATCGGCGGGGTGGGAGACCCAGTACTTC	CASSLSAGWETQYF
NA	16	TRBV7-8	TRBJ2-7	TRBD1	TGTGCCAGCAGCTTAAGACACAGGGGTTTCGCCTACGAGCAGTACTTC	CASSLRHRGFAYEQYF
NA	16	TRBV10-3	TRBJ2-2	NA	TGTGCCGTAAAGCCTTCCCGGGGTGCGGACACCGGGGAGCTGTTTTTT	CAVKPSRGADTGELFF
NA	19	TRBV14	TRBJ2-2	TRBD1	TGTGCCAGCAGCCAAGGGCCCTCCGCCGGACAGGGTCAAACCGGGGAGCTGTTTTTT	CASSQGPSAGQGQTGELFF
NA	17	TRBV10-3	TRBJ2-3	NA	TGTGCCATCAGTGAGTCGAAAGGAGGCAGTGGTACAGATACGCAGTATTTT	CAISESKGGSGTDTQYF
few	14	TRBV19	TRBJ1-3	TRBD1	TGTGCCAGTAGCCTAGAAAACAGGGGAGACACCATATATTTT	CASSLENRGDTIYF